This T cell receptor beta chain stems from a study of human T cells and chemical hapten exposure. Study context: Once 0.01% DPC had been applied to the upper back by patch test, readings were taken at 6 days.

The germline V gene has CDR1 MGHRA and CDR2 YSYEKL. V dropped 3 bases and J dropped 0 bases, with 9 bases sitting between them. The CDR3 runs to 15 residues. Study-wide results and caveats: Since the donors had alopecia, their immune response may not be the same as that of healthy people.

In TCRdb, the RACE reads were re-called with MiXCR into one record per CDR3 protein. The table has about 360,000 distinct CDR3 sequences, approximately 6.3% seen once. This clonotype was detected only a few times. Its antigen is not identified. Time point: patch test 1, 2 weeks after DPC sensitization. Treatment reported: therapeutic diphenylcyclopropenone sensitization with weekly scalp DPC. Every donor had alopecia and was 18 to 70 years old; all were suitable for DPC. The source was whole blood, collected in connection with sensitization to the hapten diphenylcyclopropenone (DPC). This clonotype originated in a woman between 18 and 30 years old with alopecia areata. Some clones in this sample may be carry-over from other donors' samples. The rearrangement joins TRBV4-1 to TRBJ2-4; D not certain. The CDR3, as DNA: TGCGCCAGCAGCCATGCAAGATTAGCCAAAAACATTCAGTACTTC. Its translation is CASSHARLAKNIQYF.